The T cell receptor (beta chain) under discussion was sequenced for a study of monozygotic twins with inflammatory bowel disease (dated by TCRdb to the late 2010s). The study in broad terms: In total, around 28 monozygotic twin pairs made up the full study: 19 Danish pairs, all IBD-discordant, plus nine German pairs, of which four were IBD-concordant and five were IBD-discordant. Each individual had, on average, about 151 000 unique TCRalpha sequences and 181 000 unique TCRbeta sequences available for analysis. The search for disease-associated traits relied mainly on comparing, within discordant pairs, IBD patients with their genetically identical healthy co-twins.

The research as a whole found: Different T cell subtypes could not be distinguished in the analysis. No difference in repertoire similarity was observed between concordant and discordant twins, possibly owing to limited statistical power. Because patients were on differing immunosuppressive treatments, the repertoires may have picked up extra background noise and inter-individual variability. The results gave no support for a single strong signal or clonotype linked to IBD. Measured by the inverse Simpson index, TCRbeta repertoire diversity was lower in IBD patients than in their healthy co-twins. Compared with healthy twins, IBD patients had fewer clonotypes in common with other individuals, a difference most pronounced in patients showing signs of disease activity.

With regard to this clonotype: It lacks a known antigen.

From each donor, a roughly 2.7 ml peripheral blood sample was collected into PAXgene tubes and stored at -80 degrees C. Without any T cell sorting, total RNA was extracted from whole blood using the PAXgene blood miRNA kit on an automated QIAcube. Peripheral blood from monozygotic twin pairs concordant or discordant for inflammatory bowel disease was subjected to deep TCRalpha and TCRbeta repertoire profiling with unique molecular barcoding. For every twin pair, smoking habits were documented, and each individual was categorised as a current, former or never smoker. Its CDR3 holds 15 amino acids, cysteine through phenylalanine. There is no recorded DNA. Libraries were made using 5' RACE. Each TCR library was prepared from around 3.5 ug of total RNA. For each sample, cDNA synthesis with SMARTScribe reverse transcriptase was split into eight separate reactions. During cDNA synthesis, unique molecular identifiers containing a 6-nucleotide sample barcode were introduced by template switching. TCRalpha and TCRbeta cDNA was amplified in two nested PCRs of about 16 and 10 cycles, and bead purification was carried out after each PCR. Before amplification, cDNA was treated with uracil DNA-glycosylase and purified using the QIAquick PCR purification kit. The second PCR added Illumina TruSeq-compatible adapters along with sample-specific barcodes. TapeStation and Qubit were used to check library quality and concentration, and around 5.2 ng of each library went into the pool. Sequencing of the pooled libraries was done on an Illumina HiSeq2500 single-index Rapid Run using custom sequencing primers and 2 x 100 bp reads. Per the authors' processing: PCR and sequencing errors were corrected by UMI-based consensus assembly using MiGEC version 1.2.6. MiXCR version 2.1.1 handled V(D)J alignment, clonotype assembly and CDR3 extraction. Normalisation of gene usage, clonotype sharing and MAIT/NKT TCR abundance was achieved by analysing the top 1000, 10 000 and 20 000 clonotypes per sample. After downsampling to 27 000 UMIs, diversity was calculated as the inverse Simpson index using the vegan R package. Statistical testing used paired Mann-Whitney U tests on the discordant twin pairs and applied Benjamini-Hochberg correction for multiple testing. TCRdb reprocessed the raw reads; every CDR3 protein sequence is a single record, and DNA is not supplied. None of the V and J calls come from the authors' own analysis; TCRdb made them. The table for this sample records roughly 320,000 distinct CDR3 sequences. 5.6% of the sample comes from the top ten.

This chain joins TRBV12-3 or TRBV12-4 to TRBJ1-6; TCRdb names TRBD1, which stays unverified in the absence of DNA. The specimen was blood. The clonotype originates from a human donor with ulcerative colitis or Crohn's disease, or a healthy co-twin of an affected twin (not recorded which). Here the CDR3 is given as CASSPLSGGGSPLHF.